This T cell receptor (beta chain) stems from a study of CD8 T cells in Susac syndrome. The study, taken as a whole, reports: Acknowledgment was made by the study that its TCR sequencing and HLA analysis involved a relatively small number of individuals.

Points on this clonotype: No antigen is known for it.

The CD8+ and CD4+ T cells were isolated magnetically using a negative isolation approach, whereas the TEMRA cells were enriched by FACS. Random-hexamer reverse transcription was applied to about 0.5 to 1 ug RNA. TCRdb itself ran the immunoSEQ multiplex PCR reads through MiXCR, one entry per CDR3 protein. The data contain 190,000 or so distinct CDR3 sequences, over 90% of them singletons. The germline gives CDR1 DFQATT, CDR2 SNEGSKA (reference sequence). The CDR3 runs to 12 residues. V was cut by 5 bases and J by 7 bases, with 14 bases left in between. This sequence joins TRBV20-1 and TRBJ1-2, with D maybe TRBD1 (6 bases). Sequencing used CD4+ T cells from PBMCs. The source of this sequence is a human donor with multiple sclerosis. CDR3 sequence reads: CSARQGTAGYTF. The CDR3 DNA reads TGCAGTGCTCGTCAGGGGACGGCTGGCTACACCTTC.